This TCR beta chain comes out of a study of blood T cell repertoires in COVID-19 (TCRdb year 2020). Looking at the study overall: Samples from collaborators originated in the United States, Italy and Spain and spanned both the acute and convalescent phases of COVID-19. The material from the prospective study consisted of cDNA or gDNA derived from T cells, B-cell-depleted T cells, or PBMCs. Where HLA class I and class II types were available, the types were taken from metadata supplied by the sample provider, not from assay-based typing. The repertoires were released in a freely available public database intended as a resource for research on the immune response to SARS-CoV-2. Nearly every sample came with metadata listing a de-identified subject ID, COVID-19 status, age in years and sex. Subjects who had been exposed to COVID-19, were actively infected with it, or had recovered from it provided the deeply sampled blood TCRbeta repertoires that made up the dataset. Samples came from the ongoing ImmuneRACE study (first 160 participants) plus 1,254 subjects from 6 global collaborators.

At the junction V is shortened by 0 bases and J by 0 bases, with 4 bases in between. The germline V gene specifies ENHRY as CDR1 and SYGVKD as CDR2. From the cysteine through the phenylalanine, the CDR3 covers 14 amino acids. The retained sequence is limited to the CDR3, 42 bases, with the frame set at the first base. The paper as a whole reports these results and caveats: The quantity of clinical and demographic metadata differed by source and by participant and was supplied without curation.

Collaborating institutions collected whole blood in K2EDTA tubes following their own protocols. For TCRbeta analysis, collaborator samples were shipped as frozen whole blood, as isolated PBMCs, or as DNA extracted from either sample type. This clone has more than one count but fewer than ten. The specificity of this receptor is unknown. Per-nucleotide qualities are absent, and no much larger clonotype sits a single base away. The same CDR3 can be traced to other DNA sequences in this sample. The immunoSEQ Assay, a bias-controlled multiplex PCR, was used to amplify TCRbeta CDR3 regions from genomic DNA. As for the authors' bioinformatics: The number of nucleated cells in each sample was estimated from the amplification of reference gene primers within the assay. To quantify the absolute abundance of each unique TCRbeta CDR3 rearrangement, sequence reads were collapsed and filtered. For each sample, productive Simpson clonality was calculated as the square root of Simpson's diversity index across productive rearrangements. TCRdb carries this immuneACCESS record with in-frame sequences only. Its versions omit some clonotypes, under half of them owing to an unresolved V gene in the studies checked, with the rest unexplained. Clonal size and the V and J genes are those of that table, whereas D and trimming came from the DNA. The sample data list 40,000 to 45,000 clones, and 55% to 75% of these were observed just once. The ten largest clones capture 6.2% of the sample.

This receptor chain uses TRBV10-3 and TRBJ2-3; confidence is insufficient to name the D gene. Sequencing was done on a sample of peripheral blood. The TCR sequence derives from a man older than 75 with acute or convalescent COVID-19. The CDR3 reads CAISESTSTDTQYF. The sequence in DNA is TGTGCCATCAGTGAGTCTACAAGCACAGATACGCAGTATTTT.